A selection of T cell receptor beta chains follows, all from one sample in a study of shared clonotypes between healthy human individuals. Using immunoSEQ multiplex PCR, the repertoire was profiled, and TCRdb retains in-frame clones only, with some absent. Among some 1,400,000 clones listed, around 97% were seen once. Sequencing input: naive CD4+ T cells sorted from blood. Receptors originate from a man aged 30 to 45 in good health. The conserved cysteine and the conserved F or W are not part of the CDR3 here. The D gene is left open where the match is weak. Size values are once, few and many counts, or a class for expanded clones, and some rows have none.

-	TRBD1	TRBV5-6	ASSIYTGAQNYGYT
-	-	TRBV9	ASSVEGDANQPQH
-	-	TRBV7-8	ASSPKMNTEAF
-	TRBD2	TRBV29-1	SVETGLNTGELF
few	TRBD1	TRBV7-9	ASGDRGPEAF
-	TRBD2	TRBV10-3	AISESGMGGKDTQY
-	-	TRBV9	ASSARDQGSGEQF
-	-	TRBV27	ASSFAGTTYEQY
-	TRBD1	TRBV10-2	ASGGPGQGTYEQY
-	TRBD2	TRBV30	AWSGGSDEQF
-	TRBD2	TRBV9	ASSPPGTSKNEQF
-	TRBD2	TRBV7-9	ASSPLGRSYEQY
-	-	TRBV11-2	ASSGLRGALYEQY
-	TRBD2	TRBV29-1	SVVGRVSYNEQF
-	-	TRBV7-9	ASSLGDPYTDTQY
-	-	TRBV28	ASSSRRVWGHSGDTQY
-	-	TRBV29-1	SVAVATWGQETQY
once	-	TRBV29-1	TGGEPRNEQF
-	-	TRBV9	ASSVGSAGGVAEAF
-	TRBD1	TRBV29-1	SVDLQGYEQY
-	TRBD1	TRBV7-2	ASSFRGNQPQH
-	-	TRBV30	ACQTPASSGNTIY
-	-	TRBV5-6	ASSLPGDRGETQY
-	TRBD2	TRBV6-5	ASSYSRLAGSYEQY
-	-	TRBV28	ASSFRLGQISTDTQY
once	-	TRBV21-1	ASSKGSGDEQF
-	-	TRBV5-4	ASSFGPGGSSYEQY
-	-	TRBV10-1	ASSVLDADNEQF
-	TRBD1	TRBV2	ASSVRTGLIEQY
-	-	TRBV9	ASSVGGQETQY
-	-	TRBV2	ASRADIGGYEQY
-	TRBD2	TRBV28	ASATTSGRPPRYNEQF
-	TRBD1	TRBV29-1	SAGQVLPPSIQY
once	TRBD1	TRBV4-1	ASEGTGFGNTIY
-	-	TRBV5-5	ASSLGSGKGA
-	-	TRBV7-2	ASSLRHTGELF
-	TRBD2	TRBV19	ASSKREAPGKNEQY
-	-	TRBV28	ASSFPRRATAAGELF
-	-	TRBV11-2	ASSLVGSLVSGELF
-	-	TRBV9	ASSVGGRTEAF
-	-	TRBV9	ASSVVTASTEAF
-	-	TRBV5-1	ASSFDSRVVLGEQF
-	-	TRBV14	ASSQVGLGRSTDTQY
-	TRBD1	TRBV5-1	ASRPGTEETQY
-	-	TRBV28	ASRHPGGRVETQY
-	TRBD2	TRBV4-1	ASSQYWTSVQETQY
-	-	TRBV10-3	ATLRGWEQY
-	TRBD2	TRBV29-1	SALAGSTDTQY
-	-	TRBV28	ASLTPGGRPEAF
-	-	TRBV6-5	ASSYLTNTGELF
-	TRBD2	TRBV15	ATSRGTSQETQY
-	-	TRBV5-5	ASSLAQGAGGYT
-	-	TRBV21-1	ASSKALFGTHNEKLF
-	-	TRBV15	ATSRDVEETYEQY
once	-	TRBV20-1	SAQRDTQY